This TCR beta chain was sequenced for a study of CD4+ T cells in melanoma. Looked up from germline, CDR1 is SGHTS and CDR2 is YDEGEE. This CDR3 is built from 17 residues. The J segment lost 3 bases and the V segment lost 2 bases, leaving 11 bases of the junction unmatched. Here immunoSEQ multiplex PCR was the method, and the copy in TCRdb shows in-frame clones only, minus some. The sample lists 20,000 to 25,000 clones, roughly 78% seen once, with approximately 9.7% in the top ten. The origin of this receptor is a human donor with melanoma. The rearrangement joins TRBV5-8 to TRBJ1-5, with 7 bases aligning to TRBD1. The CDR3, as DNA: TGTGCCAGCAGCTTTTACATGTGGCAGGGGGTCAATCAGCCCCAGCATTTT. It yields the protein CASSFYMWQGVNQPQHF.